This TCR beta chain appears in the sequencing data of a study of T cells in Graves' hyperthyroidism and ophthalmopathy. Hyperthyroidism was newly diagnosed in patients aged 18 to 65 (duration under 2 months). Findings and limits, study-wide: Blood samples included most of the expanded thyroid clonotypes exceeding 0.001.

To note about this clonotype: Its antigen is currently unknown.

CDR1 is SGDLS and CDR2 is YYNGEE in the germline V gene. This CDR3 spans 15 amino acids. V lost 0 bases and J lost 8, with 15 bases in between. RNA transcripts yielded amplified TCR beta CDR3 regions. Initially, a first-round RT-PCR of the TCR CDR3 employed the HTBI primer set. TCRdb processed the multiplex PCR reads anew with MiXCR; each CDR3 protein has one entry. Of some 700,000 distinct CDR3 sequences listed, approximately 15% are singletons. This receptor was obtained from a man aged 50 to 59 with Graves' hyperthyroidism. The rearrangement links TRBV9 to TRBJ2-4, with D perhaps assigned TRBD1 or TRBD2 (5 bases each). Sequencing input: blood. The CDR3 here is CASSVVGDVRDIQYF. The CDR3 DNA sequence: TGTGCCAGCAGCGTAGTTGGGGACGTTCGGGACATTCAGTACTTC.